The next 10 T cell receptor beta chains were all read from a single sample in a study of T cell clones after liver transplantation. Sequenced by immunoSEQ multiplex PCR; TCRdb stores in-frame clones only, minus some. Here the sample spans about 76,000 clones, less than 90% being singletons. This specimen was CD4+ T cells from blood, taken at the 22-month timepoint. Receptors were obtained from a human patient who received a liver transplant. A subset of T cells may come from the graft donor.

The chain combines TRBV7-2 with TRBJ2-5; D might be TRBD1 (6 bases). Germline V CDR1 and CDR2: SGHTA, FQGNSA. The CDR3 has 15 amino acids. V lost 7 bases to trimming and J lost 5 bases, with 20 bases between them. The DNA of the CDR3 is TGTGCCAGCACCCAAGGCCAAGGGACAACGGAGACCCAGTACTTC. It codes for CASTQGQGTTETQYF.

The chain is built from TRBV19 and TRBJ2-7; possible D gene TRBD1, 5 bases. Germline V CDR1 and CDR2: LNHDA, SQIVND (reference sequence). Trimming left V 10 bases short and J 0 bases short, with 16 bases between. CDR3 size: 14 residues. The CDR3 sequence is CATRDGQSSYEQYF. The CDR3 bases are TGTGCCACCCGAGACGGACAAAGCTCCTACGAGCAGTACTTC.

The V call is TRBV19, the J call TRBJ1-2, with D unclear. The CDR3 has 12 residues. The germline gives CDR1 LNHDA, CDR2 SQIVND (reference sequence). Trimming took off 3 bases at V and 2 bases at J, with 4 bases between the two ends. CDR3 in amino acids: CASSIPNYGYTF. For the CDR3, the DNA is TGTGCCAGTAGTATCCCAAACTATGGCTACACCTTC. The variable domain in full, completed from reference TRBV19 and TRBJ1-2, reads DGGITQSPKYLFRKEGQNVTLSCEQNLNHDAMYWYRQDPGQGLRLIYYSQIVNDFQKGDIAEGYSVSREKKESFPLTVTSAQKNPTAFYLCASSIPNYGYTFGSGTRLTVV.

A few counts support this clone. The genes are TRBV6-5 and TRBJ1-1; TRBD1 is a possible D gene (5 bases). The CDR3 has 16 amino acids. V was cut by 0 bases and J by 0 bases, with 11 bases left in between. The germline V gene encodes CDR1 MNHEY and CDR2 SVGAGI. CDR3 DNA sequence: TGTGCCAGCAGTTACTCGTTAATACAGGTGAACACTGAAGCTTTCTTT. Translating it yields CASSYSLIQVNTEAFF.

V usage is TRBV7-7 and J usage is TRBJ2-2, with D perhaps given as TRBD1 or TRBD2 (5 bases each). Between the trimmed V and J ends, which lost 1 base and 3 bases, there was a span of 15 bases. The CDR3 length is 17 residues. Germline CDR1 is SSHAT and CDR2 is FNYEAQ (reference sequence). CDR3: CASSLDRRGGDTGELFF. The DNA for the CDR3 is TGTGCCAGCAGCTTAGACCGACGGGGCGGTGACACCGGGGAGCTGTTTTTT.

CDR3: CASSFNWGDNYEQYF. In DNA, the CDR3 is TGCGCCAGCAGCTTTAATTGGGGCGATAACTACGAGCAGTACTTC. The chain uses TRBV5-1 and TRBJ2-7, with D possibly being TRBD1 (5 bases). Trimming took off 2 bases at V and 3 bases at J, with 15 bases between the two ends. The CDR3 extends over 15 amino acids. From germline, CDR1 is SGHRS and CDR2 YFSETQ.

This sequence joins TRBV14 and TRBJ2-1; weak D call: TRBD2 (6 bases). Germline V gene lookup returns CDR1 SGHDN and CDR2 FVKESK. This CDR3 comprises 15 residues. The ends were cut back, 5 bases at V and 3 bases at J, with 14 bases in the middle. The CDR3 loop is CASSYVLGGYNEQFF. CDR3 nucleotide sequence: TGTGCCAGCAGCTACGTCCTGGGGGGCTACAATGAGCAGTTCTTC.

The chain combines TRBV11-2 with TRBJ2-1, with 9 bases lining up with TRBD2. Germline lookup yields CDR1 SGHAT and CDR2 FQNNGV. The CDR3 runs to 13 residues. V lost 8 bases, J lost 7 bases, and 6 bases stayed unmatched. This CDR3 reads CASDSGSWNEQFF. The CDR3 DNA reads TGTGCCAGCGATAGCGGGAGCTGGAATGAGCAGTTCTTC.

This chain uses TRBV5-4 with TRBJ1-3, with D tentatively TRBD1 (5 bases). Per the germline V gene, CDR1 is SGHNT and CDR2 is YYREEE (reference sequence). V was trimmed by 6 bases and J by 2 bases, leaving 15 bases between them. The CDR3 loop spans 15 amino acids. This CDR3 reads CASIPDQGTGNTIYF. In DNA, the CDR3 is TGTGCCAGCATTCCGGACCAGGGTACTGGAAACACCATATATTTT.

V gene TRBV10-3 combines with J gene TRBJ1-1, with 11 nucleotides matching TRBD1. The junction had 2 bases not matched to a gene; V was cut back by 4 bases and J by 1 base. This CDR3 contains 15 residues. CDR1 and CDR2 from the germline V gene are ENHRY and SYGVKD. The CDR3 DNA reads as TGTGCCATCAGTGGGGGACAGGGGGGGAACACTGAAGCTTTCTTT. Translated, it gives CAISGGQGGNTEAFF.